Below, 31 T cell receptor beta chains from the same sample are listed, as sequenced in a study of patients and donors after allogeneic stem cell transplantation. TCRdb passed the RT-PCR reads through MiXCR, listing each CDR3 protein once. This table holds about 960,000 distinct CDR3 sequences, approximately 19% found once. Sequencing used blood, either unsorted or a sorted T cell fraction (not recorded which). The receptors originated from a human donor who was either an allogeneic HSCT recipient or a stem cell or donor lymphocyte infusion donor (not recorded which). It is not recorded whose cells these are; they may come from a transplant donor.

The V gene is TRBV27, the J gene TRBJ1-5; D is ambiguous. V was cut by 5 bases and J by 1 base, with 15 bases left in between. The CDR3 is 16 residues long. The V gene's germline CDR1 is MNHEY and CDR2 SMNVEV (reference sequence). CDR3 DNA: TGTGCCAGCAGTCCCCTGGTACGAGAAAGCAATCAGCCCCAGCATTTT. It is translated as CASSPLVRESNQPQHF.

This clonotype appeared a few times. J is TRBJ2-5 and V is TRBV12-3 or TRBV12-4; the D gene is possibly TRBD1 (6 bases). V was shortened by 3 bases and J by 5 bases, with 19 bases between the two germline ends. CDR3 length: 16 residues. CDR3 in DNA: TGTGCCAGCAGTTTTCAATCATTACATCAGGGGGAGACCCAGTACTTC. Encoded protein: CASSFQSLHQGETQYF.

This clonotype was seen a few times. The chain joins TRBV3-1 to TRBJ1-1, with TRBD1 identical over 9 bases. The CDR3 consists of 13 residues. Germline V gene data show CDR1 as LGHDT and CDR2 as YNNKEL (reference sequence). Losses at the gene ends were 1 base for V and 10 bases for J; bases not matched to a gene: 4. In DNA, the CDR3 is TGTGCCAGCAGCCAAGCGGGACAGGGTGGAGCTTTCTTT. Its translation: CASSQAGQGGAFF.

The chain uses TRBV2 and TRBJ2-5; D gene unclear. Per the germline V gene, CDR1 is SNHLY and CDR2 is FYNNEI. Trimming took off 2 bases at V and 0 bases at J, with 10 bases between the two ends. The CDR3 consists of 15 residues. The CDR3 DNA reads as TGTGCCAGCAGTGAATTCACCAGCTACCAAGAGACCCAGTACTTC. This codes for CASSEFTSYQETQYF.

The V gene is TRBV5-1, the J gene TRBJ1-2; 9 bases match TRBD1. The V and J ends lost 3 bases and 8 bases, in that order; junction bases with no gene match: 14. CDR1 is SGHRS and CDR2 is YFSETQ in the germline V gene. This CDR3 comprises 16 residues. In nucleotides, the CDR3 is TGCGCCAGCAGCTCAACCGGGACAGGGACGTTACTAGGCTACACCTTC. Its translation: CASSSTGTGTLLGYTF.

This clonotype was recorded many times. The chain uses TRBV4-2 and TRBJ1-5; the D gene is possibly TRBD1 (5 bases). V gave up 0 bases and J gave up 1 base, with 7 bases separating them. The CDR3 is 15 amino acids. In germline, CDR1 is LGHNA, CDR2 YNFKEQ. CDR3 sequence reads: CASSQDQGSNQPQHF. DNA of the CDR3: TGTGCCAGCAGCCAAGACCAGGGCAGCAATCAGCCCCAGCATTTT.

V is TRBV7-8 and J is TRBJ2-5; D possibly matches TRBD1 or TRBD2 (6 bases each). The CDR3 spans 15 residues. Trimming removed 0 bases from V and 7 bases from J, with 15 bases in between. Germline V CDR1 and CDR2: SGHVS, FQNEAQ. This CDR3 reads CASSLADTKGGTQYF. The CDR3 DNA is TGTGCCAGCAGCTTAGCGGATACCAAGGGGGGGACCCAGTACTTC.

The DNA of the CDR3 is TGTGCCATCAGTGGGACTAGCGAGCACTACGAGCAGTACTTC. This encodes CAISGTSEHYEQYF. This chain uses TRBV10-3 with TRBJ2-7, with TRBD2 identical over 9 bases. The germline gives CDR1 ENHRY, CDR2 SYGVKD. This CDR3 spans 14 amino acids. The ends lost 4 bases at V and 3 bases at J; junction bases unmatched: 4.

The chain has TRBV7-2 and TRBJ2-5; a possible D gene is TRBD2 (6 bases). The germline V gene encodes CDR1 SGHTA and CDR2 FQGNSA. The ends were cut back, 3 bases at V and 1 base at J, with 9 bases in the middle. CDR3 length equals 14 residues. CDR3 loop: CASSFTGGQETQYF. CDR3 DNA sequence: TGTGCCAGCAGCTTCACCGGGGGCCAAGAGACCCAGTACTTC.

CDR3 coding DNA: TGTGCCAGCAGTGAAGCCGGGGGACGCTACAATGAGCAGTTCTTC. Translating gives CASSEAGGRYNEQFF. The chain uses TRBV25-1 and TRBJ2-1; TRBD2 is a possible D gene (6 bases). The CDR3 sequence is 15 residues long. Germline CDR1 MGHDK, CDR2 SYGVNS. The germline V and J ends were trimmed by 2 bases and 3 bases, with 11 bases remaining between them.

This clonotype was observed a handful of times. The chain couples TRBV6-5 to TRBJ1-2, with D possibly matching TRBD1 (5 bases). Germline V gene lookup returns CDR1 MNHEY and CDR2 SVGAGI. V was pared by 2 bases and J by 5 bases, with 9 bases between. The CDR3 contains 13 residues. DNA for the CDR3: TGTGCCAGCAGTTACGACAGTTTTTATGGCTACACCTTC. It translates to CASSYDSFYGYTF.

V and J are TRBV4-3 and TRBJ2-7, with D uncertain. Germline CDR1 reads LGHNA; CDR2 reads YSLEER. This CDR3 contains 14 residues. Trimming left V 0 bases short and J 4 bases short, with 10 bases between. CDR3 residues: CASSQDMVGYEQYF. The DNA for the CDR3 is TGCGCCAGCAGCCAAGATATGGTGGGGTACGAGCAGTACTTC.

This clonotype occurred many times. V and J are TRBV6-1 and TRBJ2-6, with a possible D match to TRBD2 (7 bases). CDR1 and CDR2 (germline): MNHNS, SASEGT. The V and J ends lost 5 bases and 2 bases respectively, with 13 bases between them. The CDR3 extends over 16 amino acids. CDR3 amino acids: CASSNLGGPGANVLTF. CDR3 in DNA: TGTGCCAGCAGTAACCTCGGGGGGCCTGGGGCCAACGTCCTGACTTTC.

This chain links TRBV11-2 with TRBJ2-2, with 11 bases aligning to TRBD2. The CDR3 is 19 amino acids. Germline CDR1 is SGHAT and CDR2 is FQNNGV. J lost 1 base, V lost 0 bases, and 7 bases had no gene match. The CDR3 protein is CASSLDFTSGGENTGELFF. Here the CDR3 DNA reads TGTGCCAGCAGCTTAGATTTCACTAGCGGGGGAGAGAACACCGGGGAGCTGTTTTTT.

This clonotype was recorded a few times. V and J are TRBV7-9 and TRBJ2-3; tentative D call: TRBD2 (5 bases). Trimming took off 5 bases at V and 2 bases at J, with 11 bases between the two ends. The CDR3 runs to 14 residues. From germline, CDR1 is SEHNR and CDR2 FQNEAQ (reference sequence). The CDR3 nucleotides are TGTGCCAGCAGCGGGAGACTTCTCACAGATACGCAGTATTTT. This gives the protein CASSGRLLTDTQYF.

This clonotype came up a few times. V gene TRBV4-3 combines with J gene TRBJ1-1; the match to TRBD1 covers 9 bases. In germline, CDR1 is LGHNA, CDR2 YSLEER. The CDR3 contains 16 residues. V trimming: 5 bases; J trimming: 2 bases; junction bases outside the gene matches: 9. The CDR3 region is CASSTRQGVPNTEAFF. The CDR3 DNA sequence: TGCGCCAGCAGCACGCGACAGGGGGTACCTAACACTGAAGCTTTCTTT.

This clonotype was counted many times. The J gene is TRBJ1-5, the V gene TRBV12-3 or TRBV12-4; tentatively, D is TRBD1 (6 bases). This CDR3 is 14 amino acids long. The ends were cut back, 5 bases at V and 3 bases at J, with 11 bases in the middle. DNA of the CDR3: TGTGCCAGCAGTCCCGGACAGCCCAATCAGCCCCAGCATTTT. It yields the protein CASSPGQPNQPQHF.

This clonotype was observed many times. The V call is TRBV29-1, the J call TRBJ2-4, with D perhaps TRBD2 (6 bases). The CDR3 consists of 11 residues. The germline CDR1 and CDR2 sequences are SQVTM and ANQGSEA. Trimming took off 3 bases at V and 6 bases at J, with 6 bases between the two ends. For the CDR3, the DNA is TGCAGCGTTGAGCGGGGAAACATTCAGTACTTC. It is translated as CSVERGNIQYF.

This clonotype was counted between two and nine times. One base away lies a much larger clone, so this may be a sequencing read error. This chain joins TRBV6-2 or TRBV6-3 and TRBJ2-7; D is ambiguous. Trimming stripped 6 bases from V and 6 bases from J, with 9 bases between. The CDR3 covers 11 residues. CDR1 MNHEY and CDR2 SVGEGT come from the germline V gene. This CDR3 reads CASSTTFEQYF. The CDR3 DNA is TGTGCCAGCAGCACCACCTTCGAGCAGTACTTC.

The sample holds many counts of this clonotype. This chain links TRBV15 with TRBJ1-4; D ambiguous. CDR3 length: 14 residues. V lost 0 bases and J 8 bases, leaving 10 bases between the germline ends. The germline V gene has CDR1 LNHNV and CDR2 YYDKDF (reference sequence). The DNA for the CDR3 is TGTGCCACCAGCAGAGACCAGCAAGGGGAAAAACTGTTTTTT. It translates to CATSRDQQGEKLFF. Variable domain in full (rest from reference TRBV15 and TRBJ1-4): DAMVIQNPRYQVTQFGKPVTLSCSQTLNHNVMYWYQQKSSQAPKLLFHYYDKDFNNEADTPDNFQSRRPNTSFCFLDIRSPGLGDTAMYLCATSRDQQGEKLFFGSGTQLSVL.

This clonotype was seen more than once but under ten times. This rearrangement joins TRBV6-5 to TRBJ2-2; D assignment may be TRBD1 or TRBD2 (5 bases each). V was clipped by 2 bases and J by 4 bases, with 11 bases between them. This CDR3 is 15 amino acids long. Germline V gives CDR1 MNHEY, CDR2 SVGAGI. In nucleotides, the CDR3 is TGTGCCAGCAGTTACCGGGACGGACGCACCGGGGAGCTGTTTTTT. Its protein is CASSYRDGRTGELFF.

About this clonotype itself: A read error may be the cause here, since a much bigger clone is one base away. The rearrangement joins TRBV7-6 to TRBJ2-5; D is unresolved. The CDR3 loop spans 13 amino acids. V shed 0 bases and J shed 1 base, with 3 bases lying between them. CDR1 and CDR2 from the germline V gene are SGHVS and FNYEAQ. This chain's CDR3 is CASSLATQETQYF. The CDR3 DNA sequence: TGTGCCAGCAGCTTAGCTACCCAAGAGACCCAGTACTTC.

This clonotype has only a few counts. The chain joins TRBV12-3 or TRBV12-4 to TRBJ1-1; no firm D call. The CDR3 is 14 amino acids. V gave up 2 bases and J gave up 0 bases, with 7 bases separating them. The CDR3 DNA follows: TGTGCCAGCAGTTTAAACGTCCTGAACACTGAAGCTTTCTTT. This encodes CASSLNVLNTEAFF.

There are many counts of this clonotype. This chain uses TRBV20-1 with TRBJ1-1; TRBD1 might be the D (5 bases). In germline, CDR1 is DFQATT, CDR2 SNEGSKA (reference sequence). V lost 6 bases, J lost 5 bases, and 13 bases lay in between. The CDR3 length is 12 residues. For the CDR3, the DNA is TGCAGTGCGCGGGACGGCGGTACTGAAGCTTTCTTT. Translating gives CSARDGGTEAFF.

The rearrangement uses TRBV20-1 and TRBJ1-5; possibly TRBD1 for D (5 bases). The V end lost 5 bases, the J end lost 4 bases, and 24 bases lay between the germline ends. The germline CDR1 and CDR2 sequences are DFQATT and SNEGSKA (reference sequence). The CDR3 is made up of 17 amino acids. CDR3 nucleotide sequence: TGCAGTGCTGGCGACTTTGGTTGGGGACGGGAGAATCAGCCCCAGCATTTT. It specifies CSAGDFGWGRENQPQHF.

This clonotype was counted ten times or more. The gene calls are TRBV10-3 and TRBJ2-7; D unresolved. V dropped 5 bases and J dropped 3 bases, with 8 bases sitting between them. This CDR3 has 12 amino acids. CDR1 ENHRY and CDR2 SYGVKD come from the germline V gene. The CDR3 protein is CAISIGLYEQYF. Here the CDR3 DNA reads TGTGCCATCAGTATCGGCCTCTACGAGCAGTACTTC.

This clonotype was counted a few times. This rearrangement joins TRBV14 to TRBJ2-2; 8 bases fit TRBD2. CDR3 length: 17 residues. The germline CDR1 and CDR2 sequences are SGHDN and FVKESK. With 0 bases clipped from V and 3 bases from J, the junction kept 6 bases outside the gene matches. Written as DNA, the CDR3 is TGTGCCAGCAGCCAAGATAAACTAGCGGATTACACCGGGGAGCTGTTTTTT. Translation: CASSQDKLADYTGELFF.

The chain uses TRBV20-1 and TRBJ2-7; D possibly corresponds to TRBD2 (6 bases). This CDR3 contains 13 residues. V was cut by 5 bases and J by 3 bases, with 14 bases left in between. Germline V gene data show CDR1 as DFQATT and CDR2 as SNEGSKA (reference sequence). CDR3 in DNA: TGCAGTGCTGGGGGACTTACTAGCTACGAGCAGTACTTC. This gives the protein CSAGGLTSYEQYF.

On this clonotype: The limits of the CDR3 on the DNA are not certain, so only TCRdb's listed CDR3 is given. This sequence joins TRBV12-3 or TRBV12-4 and TRBJ2-7; the table's D call of TRBD2 was not tested on the DNA. Including both end residues, the CDR3 is 15 amino acids long. The CDR3 region is CASRSGRAQYFEQYF.

This clonotype was found a few times. The chain combines TRBV12-3 or TRBV12-4 with TRBJ1-6; the D is unclear. V shed 7 bases and J shed 11 bases, with 9 bases lying between them. The CDR3 extends over 11 amino acids. CDR3 coding DNA: TGTGCCAGCATGGACGGGCCACCCCTCCACTTT. This gives the protein CASMDGPPLHF.

The V call is TRBV5-1, the J call TRBJ1-4; 9 nucleotides agree with TRBD1. Germline trimming cut 3 bases from V and 5 bases from J; bases unmatched to any gene: 5. Germline CDR1 is SGHRS and CDR2 is YFSETQ. The CDR3 length is 15 residues. The CDR3 DNA follows: TGCGCCAGCAGCTCAGGGACAGGGTGGAATGAAAAACTGTTTTTT. Amino acid sequence: CASSSGTGWNEKLFF.